This TCR beta chain was recovered during a study of T-cell reconstitution after alpha-beta-depleted transplantation in children. General study results and limits: Diversity and T-cell counts at one year after transplant derived mostly from new T cells. Approximately two months post-transplant, alpha-beta T cells reportedly originated from several hundred expanded graft clones. Recipient T cells and thymic progenitors that survived were the source of the high TCRbeta diversity seen at day 60 in some patients.

Comment on this clonotype: What it binds is not known.

The CDR3 has 14 residues. V was pared by 9 bases and J by 0 bases, with 13 bases between. TCRbeta library preparation incorporated unique molecular identifiers. Each CDR3 protein is one row after TCRdb ran MiXCR on the PCR reads. The sample records roughly 310,000 distinct CDR3 sequences, around 25% being singletons. This sample comprised PBMCs, mostly from graft donor cells, obtained 180 days after TCRalphabeta/CD19-depleted stem cell transplant. The TCR originated in a male patient younger than 18 who had a stem cell transplant for acute lymphoblastic leukemia, so the T cells may come from the graft donor. The rearrangement uses TRBV12-3 or TRBV12-4 and TRBJ2-3; no definite D call. CDR3 in DNA: TGTGCCAGAAAGCGTATTTCTAGCACAGATACGCAGTATTTT. Translation gives CARKRISSTDTQYF.